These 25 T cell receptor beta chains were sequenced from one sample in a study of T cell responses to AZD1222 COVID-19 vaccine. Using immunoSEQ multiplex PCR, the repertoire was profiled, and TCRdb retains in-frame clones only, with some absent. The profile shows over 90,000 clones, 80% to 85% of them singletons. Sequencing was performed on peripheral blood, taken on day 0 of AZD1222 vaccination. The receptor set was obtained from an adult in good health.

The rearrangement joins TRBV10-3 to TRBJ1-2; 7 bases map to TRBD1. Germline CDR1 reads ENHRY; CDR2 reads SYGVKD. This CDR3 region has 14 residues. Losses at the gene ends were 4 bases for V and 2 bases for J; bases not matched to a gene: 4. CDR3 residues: CAISASGQNYGYTF. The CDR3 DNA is TGTGCCATCAGTGCCTCGGGACAGAACTATGGCTACACCTTC.

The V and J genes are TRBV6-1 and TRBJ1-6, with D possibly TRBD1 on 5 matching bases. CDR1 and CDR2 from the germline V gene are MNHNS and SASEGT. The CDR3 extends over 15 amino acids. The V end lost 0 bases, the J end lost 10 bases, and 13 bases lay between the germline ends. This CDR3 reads CASSEAPGGRSPLHF. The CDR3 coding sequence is TGTGCCAGCAGTGAAGCGCCGGGGGGTCGCTCACCCCTCCACTTT.

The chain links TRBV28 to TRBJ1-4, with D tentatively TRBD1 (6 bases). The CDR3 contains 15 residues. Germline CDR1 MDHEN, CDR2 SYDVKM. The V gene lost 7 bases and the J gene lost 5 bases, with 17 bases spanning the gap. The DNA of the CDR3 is TGTGCCAGCAATACAAGGGGAAGGGGGAATGAAAAACTGTTTTTT. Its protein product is CASNTRGRGNEKLFF. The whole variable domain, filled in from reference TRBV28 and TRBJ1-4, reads DVKVTQSSRYLVKRTGEKVFLECVQDMDHENMFWYRQDPGLGLRLIYFSYDVKMKEKGDIPEGYSVSREKKERFSLILESASTNQTSMYLCASNTRGRGNEKLFFGSGTQLSVL.

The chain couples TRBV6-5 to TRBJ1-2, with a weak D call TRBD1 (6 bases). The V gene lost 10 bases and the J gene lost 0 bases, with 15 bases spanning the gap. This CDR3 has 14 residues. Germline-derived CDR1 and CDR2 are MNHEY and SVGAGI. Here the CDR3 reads CAITNRETNYGYTF. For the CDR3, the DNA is TGTGCCATCACGAACAGGGAAACTAACTATGGCTACACCTTC.

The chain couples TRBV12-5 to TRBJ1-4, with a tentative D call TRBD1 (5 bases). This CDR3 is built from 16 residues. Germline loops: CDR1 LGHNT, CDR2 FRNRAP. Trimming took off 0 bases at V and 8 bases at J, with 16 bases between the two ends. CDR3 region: CASGLVPWGGREKLFF. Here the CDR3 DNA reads TGTGCTAGTGGTTTGGTCCCATGGGGGGGTAGGGAAAAACTGTTTTTT.

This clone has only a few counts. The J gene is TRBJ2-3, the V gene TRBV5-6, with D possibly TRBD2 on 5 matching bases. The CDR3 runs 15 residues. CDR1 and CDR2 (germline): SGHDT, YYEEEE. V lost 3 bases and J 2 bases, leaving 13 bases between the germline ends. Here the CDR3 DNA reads TGTGCCAGCAGCTCGGAGCAGCGGTTCACAGATACGCAGTATTTT. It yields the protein CASSSEQRFTDTQYF.

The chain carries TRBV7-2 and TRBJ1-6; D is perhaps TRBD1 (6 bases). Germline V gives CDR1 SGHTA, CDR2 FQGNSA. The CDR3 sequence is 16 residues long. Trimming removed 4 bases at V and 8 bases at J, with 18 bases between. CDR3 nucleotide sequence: TGTGCCAGCAGCTCCGAAGCAGGGGCAGGTTATTCACCCCTCCACTTT. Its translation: CASSSEAGAGYSPLHF.

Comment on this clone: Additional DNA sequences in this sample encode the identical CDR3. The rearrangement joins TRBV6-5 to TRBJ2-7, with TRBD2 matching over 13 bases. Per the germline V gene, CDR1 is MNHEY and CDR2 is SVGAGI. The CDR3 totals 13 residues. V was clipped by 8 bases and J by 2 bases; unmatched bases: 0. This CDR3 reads CASGTSGAYEQYF. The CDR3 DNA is TGTGCCAGCGGGACTAGCGGGGCCTACGAGCAGTACTTC.

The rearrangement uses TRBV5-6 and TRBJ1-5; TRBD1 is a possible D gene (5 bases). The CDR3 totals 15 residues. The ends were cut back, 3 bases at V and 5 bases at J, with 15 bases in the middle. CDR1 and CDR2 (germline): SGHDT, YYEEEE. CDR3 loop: CASSSQGLRYQPQHF. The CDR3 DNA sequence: TGTGCCAGCAGCTCCCAGGGACTAAGGTATCAGCCCCAGCATTTT. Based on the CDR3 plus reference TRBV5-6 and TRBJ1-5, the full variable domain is DAGVTQSPTHLIKTRGQQVTLRCSPKSGHDTVSWYQQALGQGPQFIFQYYEEEERQRGNFPDRFSGHQFPNYSSELNVNALLLGDSALYLCASSSQGLRYQPQHFGDGTRLSIL.

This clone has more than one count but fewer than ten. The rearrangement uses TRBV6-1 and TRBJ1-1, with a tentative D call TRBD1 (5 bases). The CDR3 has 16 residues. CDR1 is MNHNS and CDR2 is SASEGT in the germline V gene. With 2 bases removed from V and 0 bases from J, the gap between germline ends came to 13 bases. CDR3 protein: CASSEPGGSMNTEAFF. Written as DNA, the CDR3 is TGTGCCAGCAGTGAACCCGGGGGGTCTATGAACACTGAAGCTTTCTTT.

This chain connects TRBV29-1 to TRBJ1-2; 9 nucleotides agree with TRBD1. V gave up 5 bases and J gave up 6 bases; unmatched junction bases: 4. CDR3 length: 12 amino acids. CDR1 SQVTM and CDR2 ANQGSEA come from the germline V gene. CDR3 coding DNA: TGCAGCGTTACGGGGACAGGGCATGGCTACACCTTC. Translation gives CSVTGTGHGYTF.

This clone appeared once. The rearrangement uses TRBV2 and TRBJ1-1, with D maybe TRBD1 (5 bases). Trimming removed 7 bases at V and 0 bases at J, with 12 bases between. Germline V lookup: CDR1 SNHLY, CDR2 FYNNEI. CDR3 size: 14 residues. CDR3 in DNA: TGTGCCAGCAACGACAGAGCGATGAACACTGAAGCTTTCTTT. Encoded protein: CASNDRAMNTEAFF. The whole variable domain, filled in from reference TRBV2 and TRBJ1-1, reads EPEVTQTPSHQVTQMGQEVILRCVPISNHLYFYWYRQILGQKVEFLVSFYNNEISEKSEIFDDQFSVERPDGSNFTLKIRSTKLEDSAMYFCASNDRAMNTEAFFGQGTRLTVV.

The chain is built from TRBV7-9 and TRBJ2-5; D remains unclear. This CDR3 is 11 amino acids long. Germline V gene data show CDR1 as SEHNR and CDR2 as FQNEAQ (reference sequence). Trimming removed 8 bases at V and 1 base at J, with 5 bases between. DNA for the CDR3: TGTGCCAGCGTTCTCCAAGAGACCCAGTACTTC. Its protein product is CASVLQETQYF.

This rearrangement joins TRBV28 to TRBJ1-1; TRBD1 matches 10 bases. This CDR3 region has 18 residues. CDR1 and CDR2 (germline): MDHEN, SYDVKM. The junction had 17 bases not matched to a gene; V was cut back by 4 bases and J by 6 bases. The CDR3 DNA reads TGTGCCAGCAGTTCCCCCGGAGACAGGGGGCGTTTTGACTCTGAAGCTTTCTTT. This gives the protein CASSSPGDRGRFDSEAFF.

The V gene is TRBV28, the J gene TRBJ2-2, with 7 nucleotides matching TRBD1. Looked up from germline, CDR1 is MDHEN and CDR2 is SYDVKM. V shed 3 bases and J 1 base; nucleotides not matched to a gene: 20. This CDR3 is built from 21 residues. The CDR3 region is CASSFLSGQCPYRRNTGELFF. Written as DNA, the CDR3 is TGTGCCAGCAGTTTTCTTTCGGGACAGTGCCCTTATCGGAGGAACACCGGGGAGCTGTTTTTT.

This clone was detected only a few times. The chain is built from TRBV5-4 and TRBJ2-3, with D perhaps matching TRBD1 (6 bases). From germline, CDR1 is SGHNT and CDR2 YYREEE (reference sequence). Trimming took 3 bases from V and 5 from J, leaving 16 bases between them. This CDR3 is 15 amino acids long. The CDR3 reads CASSSPQGRRDTQYF. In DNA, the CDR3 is TGTGCCAGCAGCTCCCCTCAGGGGCGGAGAGATACGCAGTATTTT.

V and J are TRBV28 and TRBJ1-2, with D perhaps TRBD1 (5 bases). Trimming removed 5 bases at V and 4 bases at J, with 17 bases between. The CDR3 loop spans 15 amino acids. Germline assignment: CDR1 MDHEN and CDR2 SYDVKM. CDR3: CASSLIRTGSYGYTF. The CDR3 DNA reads TGTGCCAGCAGTCTCATAAGAACAGGCAGCTATGGCTACACCTTC.

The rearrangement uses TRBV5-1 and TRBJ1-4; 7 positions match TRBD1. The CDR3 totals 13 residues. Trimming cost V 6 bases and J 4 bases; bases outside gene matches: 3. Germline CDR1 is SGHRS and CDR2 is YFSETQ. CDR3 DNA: TGCGCCAGCATGCGGGACAGTAATGAAAAACTGTTTTTT. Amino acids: CASMRDSNEKLFF.

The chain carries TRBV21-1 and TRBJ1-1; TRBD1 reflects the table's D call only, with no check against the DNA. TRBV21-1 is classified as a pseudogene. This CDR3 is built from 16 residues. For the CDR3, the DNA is TGTGCCAGCAGCAAAGAGAGACAGATTATGAACACTGAAGCTTTCTTT. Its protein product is CASSKERQIMNTEAFF.

CDR3 region: CASSLRTLISYNSPLHF. CDR3 bases: TGTGCCAGCAGTTTAAGGACGTTGATCTCCTATAATTCACCCCTCCACTTT. The J gene is TRBJ1-6, the V gene TRBV28; D is unresolved. The CDR3 spans 17 residues. Trimming took 2 bases from V and 0 from J, leaving 11 bases between them. CDR1 is MDHEN and CDR2 is SYDVKM in the germline V gene.

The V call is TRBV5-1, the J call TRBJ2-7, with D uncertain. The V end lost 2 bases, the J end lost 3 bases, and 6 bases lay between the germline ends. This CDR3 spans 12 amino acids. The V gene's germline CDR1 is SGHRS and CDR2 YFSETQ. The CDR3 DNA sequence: TGCGCCAGCAGCTTCCCCTACTACGAGCAGTACTTC. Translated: CASSFPYYEQYF.

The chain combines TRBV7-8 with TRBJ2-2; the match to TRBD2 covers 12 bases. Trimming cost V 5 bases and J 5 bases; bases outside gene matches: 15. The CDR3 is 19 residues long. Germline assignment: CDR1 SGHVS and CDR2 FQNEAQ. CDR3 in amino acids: CASSPRGGLAGLDTGELFF. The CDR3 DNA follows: TGTGCCAGCAGCCCAAGAGGCGGACTAGCGGGGTTGGATACCGGGGAGCTGTTTTTT.

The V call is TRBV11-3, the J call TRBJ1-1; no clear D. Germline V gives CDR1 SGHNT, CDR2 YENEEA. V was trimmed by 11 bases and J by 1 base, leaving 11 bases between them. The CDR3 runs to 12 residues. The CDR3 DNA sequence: TGTGCCGGGAAGTCGGGGAACACTGAAGCTTTCTTT. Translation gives CAGKSGNTEAFF.

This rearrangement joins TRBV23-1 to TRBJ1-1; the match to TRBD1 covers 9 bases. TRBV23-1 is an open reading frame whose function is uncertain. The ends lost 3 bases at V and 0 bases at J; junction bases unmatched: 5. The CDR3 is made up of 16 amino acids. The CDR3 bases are TGCGCCAGCAGTCAGGGGACAGGGCTGCTGAACACTGAAGCTTTCTTT. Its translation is CASSQGTGLLNTEAFF.

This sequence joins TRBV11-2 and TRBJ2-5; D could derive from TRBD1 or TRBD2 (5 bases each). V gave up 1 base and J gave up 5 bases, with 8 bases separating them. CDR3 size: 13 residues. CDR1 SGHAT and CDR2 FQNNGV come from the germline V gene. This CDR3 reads CASSLGGTETQYF. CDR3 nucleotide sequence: TGTGCCAGCAGCTTAGGAGGGACGGAGACCCAGTACTTC.